This TCR beta chain was captured by sequencing in a study of control samples from healthy donors and cancer patients. TCRdb's copy holds only in-frame clones and misses some; the assay was immunoSEQ multiplex PCR. Counted here are more than 110,000 clones, roughly 92% occurring once; the ten biggest clones make up roughly 12%. V dropped 2 bases and J dropped 5 bases, with 9 bases sitting between them. Germline V lookup: CDR1 KGHDR, CDR2 SFDVKD. The CDR3 runs to 13 residues. Sequenced: blood. This receptor was taken from a man younger than 40 in good health. The chain uses TRBV24-1 and TRBJ2-7, with D tentatively TRBD1 (5 bases). CDR3 sequence (DNA): TGTGCCACCAGTGATTCAGGGATAGACGAGCAGTACTTC. This sequence encodes CATSDSGIDEQYF.